Shown below are 21 T cell receptor beta chains from a single sample sequenced in a study of response to subunit inactivated influenza vaccine. TCRdb analysed the RT-PCR reads with MiXCR anew, one entry per CDR3 protein. The table lists hundreds of thousands of distinct CDR3 sequences, less than 20% of them singletons. Sequenced here: PBMCs from blood, sampled around 5 days after vaccination. The receptors were sampled from a man aged 45-60 years who received an inactivated influenza vaccine.

This sequence joins TRBV12-3 or TRBV12-4 and TRBJ2-2, with no clear D. Trimming shortened V by 3 bases and J by 0 bases, and 11 bases separated the two germline ends. The CDR3 consists of 16 residues. CDR3 coding DNA: TGTGCCAGCAGTTTTAATAGGATGGCGAACACCGGGGAGCTGTTTTTT. Translation gives CASSFNRMANTGELFF.

There are many counts of this clonotype. The chain couples TRBV5-1 to TRBJ2-3; D not resolved. V lost 0 bases to trimming and J lost 4 bases, with 6 bases between them. The CDR3 is 13 residues long. Germline lookup yields CDR1 SGHRS and CDR2 YFSETQ. Written as DNA, the CDR3 is TGCGCCAGCAGCTTGGCTACCGCAGATACGCAGTATTTT. This encodes CASSLATADTQYF. Drawing the rest from reference TRBV5-1 and TRBJ2-3, the complete variable domain is KAGVTQTPRYLIKTRGQQVTLSCSPISGHRSVSWYQQTPGQGLQFLFEYFSETQRNKGNFPGRFSGRQFSNSRSEMNVSTLELGDSALYLCASSLATADTQYFGPGTRLTVL.

This chain connects TRBV29-1 to TRBJ1-1, with TRBD1 as a possible D gene (5 bases). CDR1 is SQVTM, CDR2 ANQGSEA, per germline. The CDR3 sequence is 12 residues long. The ends were cut back, 7 bases at V and 1 base at J, with 10 bases in the middle. The CDR3 region has the DNA TGCAGCGCCGACAGAGGGAACACTGAAGCTTTCTTT. Encoded protein: CSADRGNTEAFF.

The rearrangement uses TRBV12-3 or TRBV12-4 and TRBJ2-4; D is possibly TRBD1 or TRBD2 (5 bases each). There are 16 residues in the CDR3. The V and J ends lost 2 bases and 0 bases respectively, with 11 bases between them. In nucleotides, the CDR3 is TGTGCCAGCAGTTTAACCGGGGCTGTAGCCAAAAACATTCAGTACTTC. Its translation is CASSLTGAVAKNIQYF.

The chain recombines TRBV27 with TRBJ1-1; 7 nucleotides match TRBD1. V trimming: 6 bases; J trimming: 11 bases; junction bases outside the gene matches: 6. The CDR3 is 11 amino acids. Looked up from germline, CDR1 is MNHEY and CDR2 is SMNVEV (reference sequence). The CDR3 loop is CASRTGTVAFF. DNA for the CDR3: TGTGCCAGCAGGACCGGGACAGTTGCTTTCTTT.

The gene calls are TRBV20-1 and TRBJ1-2; 9 bases agree with TRBD1. This CDR3 comprises 14 residues. Germline V gene lookup returns CDR1 DFQATT and CDR2 SNEGSKA (reference sequence). Losses at the gene ends were 6 bases for V and 3 bases for J; bases not matched to a gene: 8. As DNA, the CDR3 is TGCAGTGCCTACAGGACAGGGGAGCACTATGGCTACACCTTC. This translates into CSAYRTGEHYGYTF.

This clonotype was observed a handful of times. The chain joins TRBV5-6 to TRBJ2-5; a possible D gene is TRBD1 (6 bases). V lost 0 bases and J 2 bases, leaving 11 bases between the germline ends. Germline V gene data show CDR1 as SGHDT and CDR2 as YYEEEE. The length of the CDR3 is 15 residues. The CDR3 is CASSLETGFQETQYF. For the CDR3, the DNA is TGTGCCAGCAGCTTGGAAACAGGGTTTCAAGAGACCCAGTACTTC. Filled out from reference TRBV5-6 and TRBJ2-5, the complete variable domain reads DAGVTQSPTHLIKTRGQQVTLRCSPKSGHDTVSWYQQALGQGPQFIFQYYEEEERQRGNFPDRFSGHQFPNYSSELNVNALLLGDSALYLCASSLETGFQETQYFGPGTRLLVL.

This chain joins TRBV20-1 and TRBJ1-5; D unclear. Germline V gene lookup returns CDR1 DFQATT and CDR2 SNEGSKA (reference sequence). This CDR3 spans 11 amino acids. Trimming shortened V by 4 bases and J by 8 bases, and 9 bases separated the two germline ends. CDR3: CSATGDKPQHF. Here the CDR3 DNA reads TGCAGTGCTACCGGGGATAAGCCCCAGCATTTT.

The sample holds one count of this clonotype. The CDR3 protein is CASSDNRGRGIGELFF. In DNA form, the CDR3 reads TGTGCCAGCAGCGATAACAGGGGGCGCGGGATCGGGGAGCTGTTTTTT. The chain couples TRBV11-2 to TRBJ2-2; 9 bases are shared with TRBD1. The length of the CDR3 is 16 residues. The junction had 11 bases not matched to a gene; V was cut back by 5 bases and J by 7 bases. Per the germline V gene, CDR1 is SGHAT and CDR2 is FQNNGV.

This clonotype has just a few counts. The V and J genes are TRBV7-2 and TRBJ2-3; D is possibly TRBD2 (5 bases). The germline gives CDR1 SGHTA, CDR2 FQGNSA. Trimming shortened V by 5 bases and J by 9 bases, and 12 bases separated the two germline ends. This CDR3 contains 12 residues. The CDR3 sequence: CASSLEVGTQYF. For the CDR3, the DNA is TGTGCCAGCAGCCTGGAGGTGGGGACGCAGTATTTT.

This clonotype has ten or more counts. V is TRBV20-1 and J is TRBJ2-3; 7 bases fit TRBD2. This CDR3 contains 16 residues. V shed 3 bases and J 5 bases; nucleotides not matched to a gene: 14. Per the germline V gene, CDR1 is DFQATT and CDR2 is SNEGSKA (reference sequence). The DNA for the CDR3 is TGCAGTGCTAGTAATCTTGGGGGGGAAGCGGGAGATACGCAGTATTTT. Its translation is CSASNLGGEAGDTQYF.

This clonotype was recorded a few times. The genes are TRBV12-3 or TRBV12-4 and TRBJ1-5; unclear D gene. Trimming took 2 bases from V and 9 from J, leaving 11 bases between them. The CDR3 length is 13 residues. Here the CDR3 DNA reads TGTGCCAGCAGTTTAACGACCTCGGGGCCCCAGCATTTT. It codes for CASSLTTSGPQHF.

V gene TRBV7-8 combines with J gene TRBJ2-5; 12 positions match TRBD2. CDR1 and CDR2 from the germline V gene are SGHVS and FQNEAQ. With 5 bases clipped from V and 5 bases from J, the junction kept 18 bases outside the gene matches. CDR3 length: 19 residues. The CDR3 DNA sequence: TGTGCCAGCAGCCCAACGCGATCTAGCGGGAGGGCGACGGGGGAGACCCAGTACTTC. This gives the protein CASSPTRSSGRATGETQYF.

Concerning this clonotype: A much bigger clone sits one base away, suggesting this may be a read error. This sequence joins TRBV12-3 or TRBV12-4 and TRBJ2-7, with D possibly TRBD2 on 5 matching bases. The CDR3 contains 13 residues. CDR3 bases: TGTTCCAGCAGCTCGTTACTAGCCTACGAGCAGTACTTC. Translated: CSSSSLLAYEQYF.

This clonotype has a count of ten or more. The chain uses TRBV4-3 and TRBJ2-6; D is ambiguous. The CDR3 consists of 16 residues. The V gene lost 0 bases and the J gene lost 0 bases, with 6 bases spanning the gap. Germline CDR1 is LGHNA and CDR2 is YSLEER. CDR3: CASSQDSRSGANVLTF. The CDR3 DNA reads TGCGCCAGCAGCCAAGATTCCCGCTCTGGGGCCAACGTCCTGACTTTC.

There are many counts of this clonotype. This chain links TRBV9 with TRBJ2-3; D unresolved. Looked up from germline, CDR1 is SGDLS and CDR2 is YYNGEE. V gave up 2 bases and J gave up 1 base, with 11 bases separating them. The CDR3 runs to 15 residues. The CDR3: CASSVGLIGTDTQYF. The CDR3 bases are TGTGCCAGCAGCGTGGGATTGATCGGCACAGATACGCAGTATTTT.

This chain uses TRBV7-8 with TRBJ2-1, with no clear D. This CDR3 spans 13 amino acids. V gave up 0 bases and J gave up 9 bases, with 9 bases separating them. Per the germline V gene, CDR1 is SGHVS and CDR2 is FQNEAQ. The chain's CDR3 is CASSLALVSEQFF. The CDR3 DNA reads TGTGCCAGCAGCTTAGCGCTAGTATCTGAGCAGTTCTTC. The variable domain in full, with the rest retrieved from reference TRBV7-8 and TRBJ2-1, is GAGVSQSPRYKVAKRGQDVALRCDPISGHVSLFWYQQALGQGPEFLTYFQNEAQLDKSGLPSDRFFAERPEGSVSTLKIQRTQQEDSAVYLCASSLALVSEQFFGPGTRLTVL.

The rearrangement joins TRBV11-2 to TRBJ2-1, with TRBD2 matching 14 bases. V lost 6 bases and J lost 8; bases outside the gene matches: 6. The germline CDR1 and CDR2 sequences are SGHAT and FQNNGV. The CDR3 sequence is 15 residues long. CDR3 bases: TGTGCCAGCAGTAGACTAGCGGGAGGGCCCTATGAGCAGTTCTTC. Protein product: CASSRLAGGPYEQFF. Using reference TRBV11-2 and TRBJ2-1 for the parts outside the CDR3, the full variable domain is EAGVAQSPRYKIIEKRQSVAFWCNPISGHATLYWYQQILGQGPKLLIQFQNNGVVDDSQLPKDRFSAERLKGVDSTLKIQPAKLEDSAVYLCASSRLAGGPYEQFFGPGTRLTVL.

V usage is TRBV5-1 and J usage is TRBJ2-7, with 7 bases that match TRBD1. Germline loops: CDR1 SGHRS, CDR2 YFSETQ. This CDR3 is built from 14 residues. Trimming removed 1 base from V and 3 bases from J; junction bases left unmatched: 4. CDR3 loop: CASSLRQGVYEQYF. Here the CDR3 DNA reads TGCGCCAGCAGCTTGAGGCAGGGGGTCTACGAGCAGTACTTC.

This sequence joins TRBV21-1 and TRBJ2-7. TRBV21-1 is reported as a pseudogene. This CDR3 spans 17 amino acids. In nucleotides, the CDR3 is TGTGCCAGCAGCAAAGAAAACGCGACACACATGCACTACGAGCAGTACTTC. This translates into CASSKENATHMHYEQYF.

This CDR3 reads CASSYGPAEEKLFF. The CDR3, as DNA: TGTGCCAGCAGTTACGGGCCGGCGGAGGAAAAACTGTTTTTT. The genes are TRBV6-5 and TRBJ1-4; D gene unclear. The CDR3 contains 14 residues. V was trimmed by 2 bases and J by 8 bases, leaving 12 bases between them. Germline V gives CDR1 MNHEY, CDR2 SVGAGI.